Listed here are 7 T cell receptor beta chains from one sample, sequenced in a study of cytomegalovirus exposure and HLA in healthy donors. Sequenced by immunoSEQ multiplex PCR; TCRdb stores in-frame clones only, minus some. The sample has about 130,000 clones, 95% to 97% seen once. The sequenced sample consisted of PBMCs. The source of these receptors is a man aged 18 to 30 in good health and CMV-seronegative.

The chain combines TRBV30 with TRBJ2-7; TRBD2 matches at 7 bases. Germline CDR1 and CDR2: GTSNPN and SVGIG (reference sequence). The V and J ends lost 2 bases and 3 bases, in that order; junction bases with no gene match: 1. The CDR3 totals 12 residues. This CDR3 is CAWSRGSYEQYF. CDR3 sequence (DNA): TGTGCCTGGAGTCGCGGGAGCTACGAGCAGTACTTC. Combining the CDR3 with reference TRBV30 and TRBJ2-7 gives the whole variable domain SQTIHQWPATLVQPVGSPLSLECTVEGTSNPNLYWYRQAAGRGLQLLFYSVGIGQISSEVPQNLSASRPQDRQFILSSKKLLLSDSGFYLCAWSRGSYEQYFGPGTRLTVT.

This clone was detected once. The chain carries TRBV27 and TRBJ1-1; 10 nucleotides match TRBD1. The CDR3 sequence is 15 residues long. Per germline, CDR1 MNHEY and CDR2 SMNVEV (reference sequence). The V segment lost 5 bases and the J segment 4 bases; nucleotides outside the gene matches: 7. CDR3 coding DNA: TGTGCCAGCAGTCCGAGACAGGGGGCAGTCACTGAAGCTTTCTTT. Encoded protein: CASSPRQGAVTEAFF.

The rearrangement joins TRBV6-5 to TRBJ2-7, with a weak D call TRBD1 (6 bases). Germline CDR1 is MNHEY and CDR2 is SVGAGI. The CDR3 spans 13 residues. Deletions cut 6 bases from V and 3 bases from J, with 12 bases between. The CDR3 sequence: CASRRTDHYEQYF. CDR3 nucleotide sequence: TGTGCCAGCAGACGGACAGACCACTACGAGCAGTACTTC.

The V call is TRBV4-1, the J call TRBJ2-3; the match to TRBD2 covers 9 bases. Looked up from germline, CDR1 is MGHRA and CDR2 is YSYEKL. This CDR3 contains 15 residues. Trimming cost V 1 base and J 7 bases; bases outside gene matches: 6. The CDR3 DNA reads as TGCGCCAGCAGCCAAGGGGCTAGCGGGATTTATACGCAGTATTTT. Translation gives CASSQGASGIYTQYF.

V usage is TRBV12-2 and J usage is TRBJ2-7; TRBD2, the table's D call, lacks a check against the DNA. TRBV12-2 is a pseudogene locus. This CDR3 has 14 residues. The CDR3 DNA reads TGTGCAAGTCGCCCCTCGGGGCGGGAGTACGAGCAGTACTTC. Its translation is CASRPSGREYEQYF.

Concerning this clone itself: Other DNA sequences within the sample encode an identical CDR3. The chain links TRBV5-8 to TRBJ2-7, with D uncertain. Germline values: CDR1 SGHTS, CDR2 YDEGEE. V was shortened by 0 bases and J by 4 bases, with 11 bases between the two germline ends. There are 14 residues in the CDR3. The DNA for the CDR3 is TGTGCCAGCAGCTTGGTTGGCGGCTCGTACGAGCAGTACTTC. Translating gives CASSLVGGSYEQYF.

The chain is built from TRBV7-6 and TRBJ2-2; no clear D. The CDR3 has 13 residues. V was pared by 4 bases and J by 4 bases, with 7 bases between. Germline V gene lookup returns CDR1 SGHVS and CDR2 FNYEAQ. CDR3 coding DNA: TGTGCCAGCAGCTCCGTCCCCACCGGGGAGCTGTTTTTT. Protein sequence: CASSSVPTGELFF.